The 27 T cell receptor beta chains listed next were all sequenced from one sample in a study of T cell responses to AZD1222 COVID-19 vaccine. Using immunoSEQ multiplex PCR, the repertoire was profiled, and TCRdb retains in-frame clones only, with some absent. The repertoire has around 110,000 clones, approximately 92% of them found once; the top ten carry approximately 3.1%. Material: peripheral blood, obtained on day 0 of AZD1222 vaccination. The receptor source for this set is an adult in good health.

This clone was found once. The chain employs TRBV6-1 and TRBJ2-1, with D possibly matching TRBD2 (6 bases). The CDR3 loop spans 16 amino acids. Germline values: CDR1 MNHNS, CDR2 SASEGT. Trimming pared 0 bases from V and 9 bases from J, leaving 18 bases between. The CDR3 protein is CASSEAVVAAGGEQFF. The CDR3 coding sequence is TGTGCCAGCAGTGAAGCGGTGGTAGCGGCCGGGGGTGAGCAGTTCTTC.

V gene TRBV27 combines with J gene TRBJ2-7, with D possibly being TRBD2 (6 bases). The CDR3 consists of 16 residues. The germline V and J ends were trimmed by 0 bases and 1 base, with 13 bases remaining between them. Germline V gene data show CDR1 as MNHEY and CDR2 as SMNVEV (reference sequence). CDR3 sequence: CASSLSPGSGSYEQYF. The CDR3 DNA is TGTGCCAGCAGTTTATCGCCGGGTAGCGGTTCCTACGAGCAGTACTTC.

DNA for the CDR3: TGTGCCAGCAGCATGACAGGGCGGGGGACCGGGGAGCTGTTTTTT. Protein product: CASSMTGRGTGELFF. The genes are TRBV9 and TRBJ2-2; D may be TRBD1 or TRBD2 (7 bases each). CDR3 size: 15 residues. V was pared by 4 bases and J by 5 bases, with 15 bases between. The V gene's germline CDR1 is SGDLS and CDR2 YYNGEE.

The gene calls are TRBV7-9 and TRBJ2-3; D may be TRBD2 (7 bases). This CDR3 contains 16 residues. Germline assignment: CDR1 SEHNR and CDR2 FQNEAQ (reference sequence). Trimming pared 5 bases from V and 3 bases from J, leaving 18 bases between. The CDR3 reads CASSPEGGPWTDTQYF. In DNA, the CDR3 is TGTGCCAGCAGCCCAGAGGGGGGGCCGTGGACAGATACGCAGTATTTT.

This CDR3 reads CASSYSGPGTEAFF. CDR3 nucleotides: TGTGCCAGCAGTTACTCAGGGCCGGGCACTGAAGCTTTCTTT. The chain has TRBV6-2 or TRBV6-3 and TRBJ1-1; no firm D call. V lost 0 bases and J 4 bases, leaving 9 bases between the germline ends. The CDR3 contains 14 residues. Per the germline V gene, CDR1 is MNHEY and CDR2 is SVGEGT.

The chain combines TRBV27 with TRBJ1-2, with D unclear. CDR3 length equals 15 residues. Trimming removed 2 bases from V and 3 bases from J, with 13 bases in between. Germline V gene data show CDR1 as MNHEY and CDR2 as SMNVEV (reference sequence). The CDR3 DNA sequence: TGTGCCAGCAGTTTAGGCCCCCCCCAGCACTATGGCTACACCTTC. Translated, it gives CASSLGPPQHYGYTF.

A note on this clone: The sample holds other DNA sequences that translate to the same CDR3. CDR3 region: CASSVGSSGGTDTQYF. CDR3 sequence (DNA): TGTGCCAGCAGCGTAGGTAGTAGCGGGGGCACAGATACGCAGTATTTT. The V and J genes are TRBV9 and TRBJ2-3; 8 nucleotides line up with TRBD2. CDR1 SGDLS and CDR2 YYNGEE come from the germline V gene. V trimming: 0 bases; J trimming: 1 base; junction bases outside the gene matches: 4. The CDR3 runs to 16 residues. The whole variable domain, remainder taken from reference TRBV9 and TRBJ2-3, is DSGVTQTPKHLITATGQRVTLRCSPRSGDLSVYWYQQSLDQGLQFLIQYYNGEERAKGNILERFSAQQFPDLHSELNLSSLELGDSALYFCASSVGSSGGTDTQYFGPGTRLTVL.

The chain carries TRBV5-1 and TRBJ2-1; the D gene is possibly TRBD1 (5 bases). The germline gives CDR1 SGHRS, CDR2 YFSETQ. This CDR3 contains 14 residues. Trimming stripped 7 bases from V and 4 bases from J, with 15 bases between. This CDR3 reads CASRSLTDYNEQFF. DNA of the CDR3: TGCGCCAGCCGATCTTTGACAGATTACAATGAGCAGTTCTTC.

CDR3 in amino acids: CASSRFMSVTGSPLHF. The CDR3 nucleotides are TGTGCCAGCAGTCGATTCATGAGCGTTACGGGCTCACCCCTCCACTTT. V and J are TRBV6-2 or TRBV6-3 and TRBJ1-6; D not resolved. From germline, CDR1 is MNHEY and CDR2 SVGEGT. The CDR3 runs 16 residues. Trimming took off 5 bases at V and 10 bases at J, with 21 bases between the two ends.

The chain has TRBV6-5 and TRBJ2-5; D gene unclear. The CDR3 totals 12 residues. Germline CDR1 is MNHEY and CDR2 is SVGAGI. Trimming removed 9 bases from V and 5 bases from J, with 13 bases in between. The CDR3 region has the DNA TGTGCCAGTCTCAGGCTTGGGGAGACCCAGTACTTC. It translates to CASLRLGETQYF.

The chain is built from TRBV7-6 and TRBJ2-5, with 8 bases lining up with TRBD1. This CDR3 is built from 18 residues. V trimming: 5 bases; J trimming: 5 bases; junction bases outside the gene matches: 19. Germline V lookup: CDR1 SGHVS, CDR2 FNYEAQ. The CDR3 coding sequence is TGTGCCAGCAGCCCCCGAAGTGGGCAGGGGGCGAGGGGGGAGACCCAGTACTTC. Residues: CASSPRSGQGARGETQYF.

This clone was counted a few times. At the DNA level, this CDR3 is encoded by other sequences in the same sample as well. The chain is built from TRBV12-3 or TRBV12-4 and TRBJ2-7, with a possible D match to TRBD1 (6 bases). The V and J ends lost 5 bases and 5 bases respectively, with 10 bases between them. This CDR3 comprises 12 residues. In DNA, the CDR3 is TGTGCCAGCAGTCGGACAGACCACGAGCAGTACTTC. Translated: CASSRTDHEQYF.

This sequence joins TRBV18 and TRBJ1-1; a weak D match, TRBD1 (5 bases). V gave up 2 bases and J gave up 2 bases, with 24 bases separating them. Germline CDR1 KGHSH, CDR2 LQKENI. This CDR3 region has 19 residues. The CDR3 coding sequence is TGTGCCAGCTCACCAAGTTTTTCAGCAGGGCGAGCTGGTAACACTGAAGCTTTCTTT. As protein: CASSPSFSAGRAGNTEAFF.

This clone came up a few times. The J gene is TRBJ2-1, the V gene TRBV15; D uncertain. Trimming cost V 1 base and J 6 bases, with 7 bases left between them. Germline V gene sequence: CDR1 LNHNV, CDR2 YYDKDF (reference sequence). The CDR3 consists of 13 residues. The CDR3, as DNA: TGTGCCACCAGCAGAGTTCCCCTCAATGAGCAGTTCTTC. It yields the protein CATSRVPLNEQFF.

This clone has a single count. This chain links TRBV6-5 with TRBJ1-2; D uncertain. The CDR3 loop spans 13 amino acids. V lost 0 bases and J lost 4, with 6 bases in between. Germline assignment: CDR1 MNHEY and CDR2 SVGAGI. The CDR3 sequence is CASSYSMRYGYTF. CDR3 DNA: TGTGCCAGCAGTTACTCGATGCGCTATGGCTACACCTTC.

This rearrangement joins TRBV24-1 to TRBJ2-3; unclear D gene. The germline V gene has CDR1 KGHDR and CDR2 SFDVKD. V lost 7 bases, J lost 0 bases, and 7 bases lay in between. There are 13 residues in the CDR3. The CDR3 nucleotides are TGTGCCACCAGGGAAACTAGCACAGATACGCAGTATTTT. It encodes CATRETSTDTQYF.

This sequence joins TRBV9 and TRBJ1-1; D ambiguous. The CDR3 is 12 amino acids. The V and J ends lost 0 bases and 11 bases respectively, with 11 bases between them. Germline values: CDR1 SGDLS, CDR2 YYNGEE. This CDR3 reads CASSVVGGPAFF. The CDR3 DNA sequence: TGTGCCAGCAGCGTAGTAGGAGGGCCTGCTTTCTTT.

The chain is built from TRBV19 and TRBJ2-7, with D perhaps matching TRBD1 (5 bases). The CDR3 contains 15 residues. Germline-derived CDR1 and CDR2 are LNHDA and SQIVND (reference sequence). The V gene lost 6 bases and the J gene lost 3 bases, with 18 bases spanning the gap. In DNA, the CDR3 is TGTGCCAGTAGACCCTTTGACAGCCCTAGCTACGAGCAGTACTTC. Amino acids: CASRPFDSPSYEQYF.

The rearrangement joins TRBV18 to TRBJ2-5, with D possibly TRBD2 on 6 matching bases. CDR1 is KGHSH, CDR2 LQKENI, per germline. CDR3 length: 15 residues. The V end was cut by 3 bases, the J end by 5 bases, with 16 bases between. CDR3 nucleotide sequence: TGTGCCAGCTCACCCGGGAGAGGCGTTTTGGAGACCCAGTACTTC. It encodes CASSPGRGVLETQYF.

This sequence joins TRBV9 and TRBJ1-2, with D possibly TRBD1 on 6 matching bases. V was clipped by 7 bases and J by 4 bases, with 26 bases between them. This CDR3 spans 17 amino acids. From germline, CDR1 is SGDLS and CDR2 YYNGEE. CDR3 nucleotides: TGTGCCAGCGGACAGAGGAGTGTGGGGGGGCCCCCCTATGGCTACACCTTC. Translation: CASGQRSVGGPPYGYTF.

This clone has just a few counts. The V call is TRBV2, the J call TRBJ2-1; tentative D call: TRBD2 (7 bases). The CDR3 is made up of 16 amino acids. Between the trimmed V and J ends, which lost 0 bases and 3 bases, there was a span of 12 bases. Per the germline V gene, CDR1 is SNHLY and CDR2 is FYNNEI. The CDR3 DNA reads TGTGCCAGCAGTGAAGCGGGAGGGGGGGACTACAATGAGCAGTTCTTC. Its translation is CASSEAGGGDYNEQFF.

The J gene is TRBJ2-7, the V gene TRBV27; D is unresolved. Trimming pared 5 bases from V and 4 bases from J, leaving 12 bases between. The CDR3 is made up of 13 amino acids. CDR1 is MNHEY, CDR2 SMNVEV, per germline (reference sequence). The CDR3 loop is CASSTGLHYEQYF. CDR3 sequence (DNA): TGTGCCAGCAGTACCGGGTTGCATTACGAGCAGTACTTC.

Here the CDR3 DNA reads TGTGCCAGCAGCTTAGCCTGGGACAGGGTGGTCAATGAGCAGTTCTTC. Residues: CASSLAWDRVVNEQFF. The V gene is TRBV7-2, the J gene TRBJ2-1, with TRBD1 identical over 9 bases. This CDR3 is built from 16 residues. Per the germline V gene, CDR1 is SGHTA and CDR2 is FQGNSA. With V trimmed by 0 bases and J by 6 bases, 6 bases remained unmatched.

The gene calls are TRBV5-5 and TRBJ2-7; D uncertain. Germline V gives CDR1 SGHKS, CDR2 YYEKEE (reference sequence). The CDR3 extends over 17 amino acids. Trimming pared 4 bases from V and 3 bases from J, leaving 23 bases between. This chain's CDR3 is CASSPTLDLSRGYEQYF. The CDR3 DNA reads TGTGCCAGCAGCCCAACCCTAGACCTTTCTCGAGGCTACGAGCAGTACTTC.

Of note for this clone: Other DNA sequences in this sample translate to the same CDR3. The DNA of the CDR3 is TGTGCCTGGAGTGTAACCTTGGGCACTGAAGCTTTCTTT. Its protein product is CAWSVTLGTEAFF. The gene calls are TRBV30 and TRBJ1-1; no clear D gene. The germline V gene encodes CDR1 GTSNPN and CDR2 SVGIG (reference sequence). The CDR3 spans 13 residues. Trimming took 0 bases from V and 4 from J, leaving 9 bases between them.

V gene TRBV4-3 combines with J gene TRBJ2-7; 9 bases line up with TRBD1. The J segment lost 4 bases and the V segment lost 0 bases, leaving 1 base of the junction unmatched. The CDR3 contains 14 residues. Per germline, CDR1 LGHNA and CDR2 YSLEER. The CDR3 DNA reads as TGCGCCAGCAGCCAAGAAGGGACAGGGTACGAGCAGTACTTC. Translating gives CASSQEGTGYEQYF.

The chain has TRBV7-2 and TRBJ1-1; a weak D match, TRBD1 (5 bases). Trimming shortened V by 0 bases and J by 5 bases, and 16 bases separated the two germline ends. Germline CDR1 reads SGHTA; CDR2 reads FQGNSA. The CDR3 is 16 amino acids. CDR3 loop: CASSLAGQASGTEAFF. The DNA of the CDR3 is TGTGCCAGCAGCTTAGCGGGGCAGGCCTCCGGAACTGAAGCTTTCTTT.